This T cell receptor beta chain was recorded in a study of post-analysis software for immune sequencing data. About the study: Patients had relapsing-remitting, secondary progressive or progressive-relapsing multiple sclerosis; some lacked subtype.

The study's findings and limits: F measure clustering grouped samples strongly by preparation batch. Roughly five TRBV segments, including TRBV5-6, TRBV5-1 and TRBV20-1, were more frequent in patients than controls.

Note on this clonotype: Its antigen remains unidentified.

V dropped 1 base and J dropped 7 bases, with 25 bases sitting between them. The CDR3 is 17 residues long. Per the germline V gene, CDR1 is DFQATT and CDR2 is SNEGSKA (reference sequence). Libraries were made from TCR beta cDNA, and they carried unique molecular identifiers. T cells numbering 1 to 10 million yielded cDNA molecules that totaled roughly 500,000. One entry per CDR3 protein, called by TCRdb with MiXCR from the PCR reads. Of roughly 700,000 distinct CDR3 sequences detected, 30% appear once; the ten largest clones hold around 0.55%. The chain links TRBV20-1 to TRBJ1-2; possible D gene TRBD1, 5 bases. The sequence came from a girl aged 5 to 17 with multiple sclerosis. Sequencing used blood. The CDR3 sequence: CSARVSTRGPVGRGYTF. For the CDR3, the DNA is TGCAGTGCTAGAGTTAGCACCCGGGGCCCAGTCGGGCGTGGCTACACCTTC.